The rows below give T cell receptor beta chains drawn from one sample of a study of T cell responses to AZD1222 COVID-19 vaccine. The assay was immunoSEQ multiplex PCR, and TCRdb's table has in-frame clones only and misses some. The sample includes about 120,000 clones, approximately 84% of them seen just once. The material sequenced was peripheral blood, taken on day 0 of AZD1222 vaccination. The receptors here all came from an adult in good health. CDR3s include the opening cysteine and the closing phenylalanine or tryptophan. The D gene is left open where the match is weak. Rows give clone size only sometimes, using once, few, many, or a class for an expanded clone.

cdr3_nt | cdr3_aa | d_call | j_call | clone_size | v_call
TGTGCCAGCAGCTCAACCGGGGCCTTTACGACGGCTTCCTACGAGCAGTACTTC | CASSSTGAFTTASYEQYF | . | TRBJ2-7 | . | TRBV11-2
TGTGCCACCAGTAAGGACAGGACCAACACTGAAGCTTTCTTT | CATSKDRTNTEAFF | TRBD1 | TRBJ1-1 | . | TRBV24-1
TGTGCCAGTAGTATAGCCGGGGGATACGAGCAGTACTTC | CASSIAGGYEQYF | . | TRBJ2-7 | . | TRBV19
TGTGCCAGCTCGCCGGGACTAACCAACTACGAGCAGTACTTC | CASSPGLTNYEQYF | TRBD2 | TRBJ2-7 | . | TRBV18
TGCGCCAGCAGCCTGGGACGCCTGGGGGCTACCTTC | CASSLGRLGATF | . | TRBJ1-2 | . | TRBV4-1
TGTGCCAGCAGCCAAGTGGAGGGATTTCTCCACTTT | CASSQVEGFLHF | . | TRBJ1-6 | . | TRBV3-1/TRBV3-2
TGTGCCATCAGTGAAGGGAGCGAGTTGCCCCAGCATTTT | CAISEGSELPQHF | . | TRBJ1-5 | . | TRBV10-3
TGTGCCAGCAGTGCCAGAGGTCGGAGTGGGAAAGCTTTCTTT | CASSARGRSGKAFF | . | TRBJ1-1 | . | TRBV27
TGTGCCAGCAGCGATACAGAGATATGGACCTTC | CASSDTEIWTF | . | TRBJ1-2 | . | TRBV5-5
TGTGCCAGCAGTTTCGAGGGTTTAAGCAATCAGCCCCAGCATTTT | CASSFEGLSNQPQHF | . | TRBJ1-5 | once | TRBV28
TGTGCCATCAGTGAAGGGCGCAATCAGCCCCAGCATTTT | CAISEGRNQPQHF | . | TRBJ1-5 | few | TRBV10-3
TGTGCCAGCAGCTCATACGGGACAGGCCTCTTAGAGCAGTACTTC | CASSSYGTGLLEQYF | TRBD1 | TRBJ2-7 | . | TRBV3-1/TRBV3-2
TGTGCCAGCAGCGTGGAGAGCTCTGGAAACACCATATATTTT | CASSVESSGNTIYF | . | TRBJ1-3 | . | TRBV9
TGTGCCACCAGAGACAGGGGATCCAATCAGCCCCAGCATTTT | CATRDRGSNQPQHF | TRBD1 | TRBJ1-5 | . | TRBV15
TGTGCCAGCAGCTTTTCGCCAGTGAACTATGGCTACACCTTC | CASSFSPVNYGYTF | . | TRBJ1-2 | few | TRBV11-2
TGCAGCGTTACAGGGGGACAGGGTAAATCTCGCACTGAAGCTTTCTTT | CSVTGGQGKSRTEAFF | TRBD1 | TRBJ1-1 | . | TRBV29-1
TGCGCCAGCAGCTCAGGGGTTCCAACTAATGAAAAACTGTTTTTT | CASSSGVPTNEKLFF | . | TRBJ1-4 | . | TRBV5-1
TGTGCCTGGAGCAGTGGAGGAAACACCATATATTTT | CAWSSGGNTIYF | . | TRBJ1-3 | . | TRBV30
TGTGCCAGCAGCCTTACTCAGGGGGGCAATGAAAAACTGTTTTTT | CASSLTQGGNEKLFF | TRBD1 | TRBJ1-4 | . | TRBV6-5
TGTGCCAGCAGCCCGGGGACAGTCTCCTACGAGCAGTACTTC | CASSPGTVSYEQYF | TRBD1 | TRBJ2-7 | . | TRBV3-1/TRBV3-2
TGTGCCAGCAGCAGGGGGTATGAGCAGTTCTTC | CASSRGYEQFF | TRBD1 | TRBJ2-1 | . | TRBV6-2/TRBV6-3
TGTGCCTGGAGTTCAGTCAATTCACCCCTCCACTTT | CAWSSVNSPLHF | . | TRBJ1-6 | . | TRBV30
TGTGCCAGCAGCTTCAGCGCCGGGACTATGGGGCTCTACGAGCAGTACTTC | CASSFSAGTMGLYEQYF | TRBD2 | TRBJ2-7 | . | TRBV5-5
TGTGCCAGCAGTTACCAGGGGGTAGAGACCCAGTACTTC | CASSYQGVETQYF | TRBD1 | TRBJ2-5 | . | TRBV6-5
TGTGCCAGCAGCTTAGCTAGCGGGGGCTACAATGAGCAGTTCTTC | CASSLASGGYNEQFF | TRBD2 | TRBJ2-1 | . | TRBV7-3
TGCAGCGTTGAAGATCTTGACGGGGGCGTGGATGGCTACACCTTC | CSVEDLDGGVDGYTF | . | TRBJ1-2 | . | TRBV29-1
TGTGCCAGCAGTCACATCGGGACAGAGGGCTACGAGCAGTACTTC | CASSHIGTEGYEQYF | TRBD1 | TRBJ2-7 | . | TRBV27
TGCGCCAGCAGCCCTGGAGGAGGAGAGGCTGAAGCTTTCTTT | CASSPGGGEAEAFF | . | TRBJ1-1 | . | TRBV5-1
TGTGCCCACACCCGCGGCTACGAGCAGTACTTC | CAHTRGYEQYF | . | TRBJ2-7 | . | TRBV30
TGTGCCAGCAGCTCATACCGGGCCTGGGGGGCCCAGTACTTC | CASSSYRAWGAQYF | . | TRBJ2-5 | . | TRBV5-4
TGTGCCAGCACCTGGTCCTCCGGGACTAGCGGCTACGAGCAGTACTTC | CASTWSSGTSGYEQYF | TRBD2 | TRBJ2-7 | . | TRBV27
TGTGCCAGTAGTACCCTAGGAGGTTTCGGAAAACTGTTTTTT | CASSTLGGFGKLFF | . | TRBJ1-4 | . | TRBV19
TGTGCCAGCAGGACCGACAGTAACACCGGGGAGCTGTTTTTT | CASRTDSNTGELFF | . | TRBJ2-2 | . | TRBV25-1
TGTGCCAGTAGTCGAGACGGGCAACGGACTACAGCGGCACACTACGAGCAGTACTTC | CASSRDGQRTTAAHYEQYF | . | TRBJ2-7 | . | TRBV19
TGTGCCAGCAGTTTTACCCCCCGGGGATTTTCACCCCTCCACTTT | CASSFTPRGFSPLHF | . | TRBJ1-6 | . | TRBV28
TGCGCCAGTAGGTCCGAGACTGACAATGAGCAGTTCTTC | CASRSETDNEQFF | . | TRBJ2-1 | once | TRBV4-1
TGTGCCAGCAGCTTTAGACAGGGCGGGGAGCTGTTTTTT | CASSFRQGGELFF | TRBD1 | TRBJ2-2 | once | TRBV9
TGTGCCAGCAGGAATTCCAGGGGGATGAACACTGAAGCTTTCTTT | CASRNSRGMNTEAFF | TRBD1 | TRBJ1-1 | . | TRBV6-5
TGTGCCAGTAGTATGGCAGGGGGATCCTATAATTCACCCCTCCACTTT | CASSMAGGSYNSPLHF | TRBD1 | TRBJ1-6 | . | TRBV19
TGCAGCGTGTCTGACGGGATCTCTGGAAACACCATATATTTT | CSVSDGISGNTIYF | . | TRBJ1-3 | . | TRBV29-1
TGTGCCAGCAGTTTATTGGTCAACACTGAAGCTTTCTTT | CASSLLVNTEAFF | . | TRBJ1-1 | . | TRBV27
TGCGCCAGCAGCCAAGGGCATGGGGGGGCCTACGAGCAGTACTTC | CASSQGHGGAYEQYF | TRBD2 | TRBJ2-7 | . | TRBV4-1
TGTGCCAGCAGTTTTAGAGTCGGGACGGACACCTACGAGCAGTACTTC | CASSFRVGTDTYEQYF | . | TRBJ2-7 | . | TRBV2